The clone carrying this T cell receptor (beta chain) was seen a few times. Its antigen remains unidentified. During construction of the library, unique molecular identifiers were attached to individual cDNA molecules for quantitative, reproducible TCR counting. Original methodology: Sample TCR counts, which ranged from roughly 23,224 to 750,000, had a median of roughly 99,000. TCRdb processed the 5' RACE reads anew with MiXCR; each CDR3 protein has one entry. The V and J calls were not made by the authors but by TCRdb's processing. The data hold 110,000 or so distinct CDR3 sequences, with 15% to 20% observed a single time. The record originates from a study of human T cells and chemical hapten exposure. Across the whole study: Minor volume differences among pooled libraries chiefly drove per-sample TCR yield variation. Findings of the study overall: Once DPC sensitization occurred, TCRs above 1 in 1000 frequency showed no change.

Whole blood, unfractionated, served as the material for total RNA extraction. From germline, CDR1 is MGHRA and CDR2 YSYEKL. The length of the CDR3 is 18 residues. V was trimmed by 1 base and J by 3 bases, leaving 18 bases between them. The V gene is TRBV4-1, the J gene TRBJ2-2; no clear D gene. The TCR was taken from a human donor in good health. Written as DNA, the CDR3 is TGCGCCAGCAGCCAAGTCCGGGTAGGGTCGACGGACACCGGGGAGCTGTTTTTT. It encodes CASSQVRVGSTDTGELFF.